This T cell receptor beta chain was captured in a study of tumor-infiltrating lymphocytes in primary liver carcinoma. Study-level background: These patients were men and women whose ages were 30 to 69 years.

Constant-region priming of about 0.5 ug total RNA yielded TCR beta cDNA. Nested multiplex PCR, run for three rounds with slightly modified ARM-PCR, yielded TCR beta libraries. In the first two PCR rounds, TRBV1-TRBV30 forward primers were paired with a C-beta reverse primer, and each round lasted approximately 10 cycles. Each CDR3 protein gets one entry after TCRdb re-called the multiplex PCR reads with MiXCR. Among some 190,000 distinct CDR3 sequences listed, roughly 60% were seen once. This clonotype occurred a few times. What it binds is not known. General study points: Tumor samples exhibited a significantly greater top-250-clone fraction than blood samples (p = 0.039).

V gave up 6 bases and J gave up 4 bases; unmatched junction bases: 7. The CDR3 has 14 residues. The germline gives CDR1 MNHNS, CDR2 SASEGT. Germline DNA was also extracted, and blood RNA was taken from unsorted whole blood. Sequenced material: peripheral blood. The chain is built from TRBV6-1 and TRBJ2-7; TRBD1 aligns across 9 bases. The clonotype originates from a man between 35 and 55 years old with primary liver carcinoma and hepatitis B virus infection. Here the CDR3 DNA reads TGTGCCAGCAGACCCCCGGGACAGGGTTACGAGCAGTACTTC. Translation: CASRPPGQGYEQYF.